Below are 20 T cell receptor beta chains sequenced from a single sample in a study of T cells in localized non-small cell lung cancer. Produced via immunoSEQ multiplex PCR; TCRdb's table is partial and in-frame only. The sample has tens of thousands of clones; approximately 88% are singletons. The sample consisted of peripheral blood mononuclear cells, taken before any cancer treatment. Receptor source: a man aged 40-75 years with stage III lung adenocarcinoma.

J is TRBJ2-5 and V is TRBV10-2; 7 bases are a match to TRBD1. V shed 6 bases, J shed 3 bases, and the junction held 1 base outside the gene matches. Per the germline V gene, CDR1 is WSHSY and CDR2 is SAAADI. The CDR3 consists of 12 residues. For the CDR3, the DNA is TGCGCCAGCAGCACAGGGGAAGAGACCCAGTACTTC. Its protein product is CASSTGEETQYF.

The J gene is TRBJ2-6, the V gene TRBV5-1; D assignment may be TRBD1 or TRBD2 (5 bases each). Trimming took off 4 bases at V and 0 bases at J, with 14 bases between the two ends. Germline V CDR1 and CDR2: SGHRS, YFSETQ. CDR3 length: 17 amino acids. The CDR3 sequence is CASSPTGPSSGANVLTF. The CDR3 bases are TGCGCCAGCAGCCCAACGGGACCGAGCTCTGGGGCCAACGTCCTGACTTTC.

The chain is built from TRBV12-5 and TRBJ2-1; possibly TRBD2 for D (5 bases). Looked up from germline, CDR1 is LGHNT and CDR2 is FRNRAP. The length of the CDR3 is 15 residues. Trimming took 1 base from V and 4 from J, leaving 11 bases between them. The CDR3 DNA is TGTGCTAGTGGTTTGGACGGGGTAGCGTACAATGAGCAGTTCTTC. Its protein is CASGLDGVAYNEQFF.

The chain combines TRBV7-6 with TRBJ2-2; 7 nucleotides match TRBD2. Germline V gene sequence: CDR1 SGHVS, CDR2 FNYEAQ. J gave up 7 bases and V 5 bases, and 4 bases lay outside the gene matches. The CDR3 sequence is 13 residues long. The CDR3 spells CASSPQRGGELFF. The DNA of the CDR3 is TGTGCCAGCAGCCCCCAGCGGGGCGGGGAGCTGTTTTTT.

The chain uses TRBV27 and TRBJ2-7, with 9 bases matching TRBD2. Germline V gives CDR1 MNHEY, CDR2 SMNVEV (reference sequence). V lost 1 base, J lost 5 bases, and 6 bases stayed unmatched. The CDR3 spans 15 residues. CDR3 in DNA: TGTGCCAGCAGTTTATTGGGGCTAGCGGGAAACGAGCAGTACTTC. Its protein product is CASSLLGLAGNEQYF.

The chain has TRBV6-1 and TRBJ1-5; D not certain. The CDR3 runs to 14 residues. Looked up from germline, CDR1 is MNHNS and CDR2 is SASEGT. Trimming took off 6 bases at V and 5 bases at J, with 14 bases between the two ends. DNA for the CDR3: TGTGCCAGCAGGGGGAGGAGGACGGATCAGCCCCAGCATTTT. Translating gives CASRGRRTDQPQHF.

V gene TRBV4-3 combines with J gene TRBJ1-4; D may be TRBD1 (5 bases). Germline V CDR1 and CDR2: LGHNA, YSLEER. Between the trimmed V and J ends, which lost 3 bases and 10 bases, there was a span of 18 bases. The CDR3 has 15 amino acids. CDR3 in amino acids: CASSQKTGTFRKLFF. The CDR3 nucleotides read TGCGCCAGCAGCCAGAAAACCGGGACGTTTAGAAAACTGTTTTTT.

V usage is TRBV28 and J usage is TRBJ2-7; 8 bases match TRBD2. Germline V gene sequence: CDR1 MDHEN, CDR2 SYDVKM. Trimming removed 6 bases from V and 5 bases from J; junction bases left unmatched: 15. This CDR3 contains 16 residues. The CDR3 is CASRKAGKRGTDEQYF. The CDR3 nucleotides read TGTGCCAGCAGGAAGGCAGGGAAGCGGGGGACCGACGAGCAGTACTTC.

The V gene is TRBV15, the J gene TRBJ1-2; D is undetermined. There are 13 residues in the CDR3. Per germline, CDR1 LNHNV and CDR2 YYDKDF (reference sequence). Trimming removed 5 bases at V and 4 bases at J, with 11 bases between. CDR3 loop: CATSFQEGYGYTF. CDR3 sequence (DNA): TGTGCCACCAGCTTCCAGGAAGGCTATGGCTACACCTTC.

In this sample, this clone turned up a few times. J is TRBJ1-2 and V is TRBV6-5; 7 bases align to TRBD1. The junction had 8 bases not matched to a gene; V was cut back by 5 bases and J by 8 bases. This CDR3 contains 13 residues. CDR1 and CDR2 from the germline V gene are MNHEY and SVGAGI. The CDR3 is CASSADRVSGYTF. CDR3 in DNA: TGTGCCAGCAGTGCAGACAGGGTGAGCGGCTACACCTTC.

The gene calls are TRBV5-1 and TRBJ2-3, with 7 bases aligning to TRBD1. Germline assignment: CDR1 SGHRS and CDR2 YFSETQ. V gave up 0 bases and J gave up 2 bases; unmatched junction bases: 3. The CDR3 has 15 amino acids. The CDR3 loop reads CASSLGGQNTDTQYF. The CDR3, as DNA: TGCGCCAGCAGCTTGGGGGGACAGAACACAGATACGCAGTATTTT.

V usage is TRBV7-6 and J usage is TRBJ2-7; no reliable D call. Trimming removed 5 bases from V and 0 bases from J, with 11 bases in between. CDR3 length: 14 amino acids. From germline, CDR1 is SGHVS and CDR2 FNYEAQ. The CDR3 region has the DNA TGTGCCAGCAGCCCAGCGCCTAGCTCCTACGAGCAGTACTTC. Protein: CASSPAPSSYEQYF.

The chain uses TRBV30 and TRBJ2-2; 12 nucleotides agree with TRBD2. Germline CDR1 and CDR2: GTSNPN and SVGIG (reference sequence). J lost 5 bases, V lost 4 bases, and 2 bases had no gene match. The CDR3 is made up of 14 amino acids. The CDR3 coding sequence is TGTGCCTGGACTAGCGGGAGGGGTACCGGGGAGCTGTTTTTT. Residues: CAWTSGRGTGELFF.

CDR3 sequence: CASSAIPTGERYGYTF. CDR3 bases: TGTGCCAGCAGCGCGATCCCTACAGGGGAACGCTATGGCTACACCTTC. This chain joins TRBV9 and TRBJ1-2; the match to TRBD1 covers 7 bases. The trim removed 3 bases at V and 4 bases at J, leaving 12 bases unmatched. Per the germline V gene, CDR1 is SGDLS and CDR2 is YYNGEE. The CDR3 contains 16 residues.

The chain combines TRBV7-9 with TRBJ1-2; 8 positions agree with TRBD1. The CDR3 runs to 15 residues. In germline, CDR1 is SEHNR, CDR2 FQNEAQ (reference sequence). After removal of 3 bases from V and 1 base from J, the junction contained 4 bases not matched to a gene. The CDR3 region has the DNA TGTGCCAGCAGCTTTTACAGGGGGAGTAACTATGGCTACACCTTC. It codes for CASSFYRGSNYGYTF.

This chain connects TRBV15 to TRBJ1-5; no firm D call. CDR3 length: 12 amino acids. Trimming removed 3 bases at V and 7 bases at J, with 7 bases between. The V gene's germline CDR1 is LNHNV and CDR2 YYDKDF (reference sequence). The CDR3 DNA reads TGTGCCACCAGCAGTAAAAGCCAGCCCCAGCATTTT. It translates to CATSSKSQPQHF.

The chain has TRBV13 and TRBJ2-2, with 9 nucleotides matching TRBD1. The trim removed 5 bases at V and 3 bases at J, leaving 4 bases unmatched. Germline V gives CDR1 PRHDT, CDR2 FYEKMQ (reference sequence). The CDR3 has 15 residues. The CDR3 spells CASSLDRGDTGELFF. Here the CDR3 DNA reads TGTGCCAGCAGCCTGGACAGGGGAGACACCGGGGAGCTGTTTTTT.

The J gene is TRBJ1-1, the V gene TRBV15; possibly TRBD1 for D (5 bases). CDR3 size: 15 residues. CDR1 and CDR2 (germline): LNHNV, YYDKDF (reference sequence). V lost 3 bases to trimming and J lost 11 bases, with 22 bases between them. The CDR3: CATSSPHRGAGMAFF. The CDR3 DNA reads as TGTGCCACCAGCAGCCCCCATCGAGGGGCAGGAATGGCTTTCTTT.

V usage is TRBV12-5 and J usage is TRBJ2-2; D remains unclear. The CDR3 totals 12 residues. With 4 bases removed from V and 0 bases from J, the gap between germline ends came to 0 bases. Germline loops: CDR1 LGHNT, CDR2 FRNRAP. CDR3 DNA: TGTGCTAGTGGTTCGAACACCGGGGAGCTGTTTTTT. Translation: CASGSNTGELFF.

The gene calls are TRBV11-3 and TRBJ1-3; 8 bases agree with TRBD1. V shed 5 bases and J 4 bases; nucleotides not matched to a gene: 10. The CDR3 consists of 16 residues. Germline V gives CDR1 SGHNT, CDR2 YENEEA. The CDR3 bases are TGTGCCAGCAGCCTTGGACAGGGCACCGCCGGAAACACCATATATTTT. Its protein is CASSLGQGTAGNTIYF.